This T cell receptor (beta chain) appears in the sequencing data of a study of neoadjuvant nivolumab and ipilimumab in lung cancer (TCRdb year 2020). Looking at the study overall: Intravenous nivolumab was dosed at 3 mg/kg on days 1, 15 and 29, and in the combination arm ipilimumab 1 mg/kg was added on day 1 only. The study compared TCR repertoires in pretherapy (baseline) peripheral blood with TCR repertoires in tumors resected at surgery after neoadjuvant immune checkpoint blockade. The major pathologic response (MPR) rate in the intention-to-treat population in each study arm was designated as the primary trial endpoint. The trial treated 44 patients with operable NSCLC: some 23 were randomized to nivolumab monotherapy and roughly 20 to nivolumab plus ipilimumab. Seven patients had matched pretherapy and resected tumor pairs analyzed, with four treated with nivolumab and three with nivolumab plus ipilimumab. Results the study describes overall, beyond this receptor: A small number of samples was subjected to TCR sequencing. Resected tumors had greater TCR richness and clonality than tumor-adjacent uninvolved lung, and increases were observed in more dual-therapy-treated tumors. Richness in tumors resected after neoadjuvant therapy showed a positive correlation with pretherapy blood TCR richness (Spearman R = 0.82). No significant correlation was found between TCR clonality and pathologic tumor regression, and only one major-pathologic-response sample was available for the clonality analysis. From pretherapy to surgery, tumor T-cell richness and clonality went up in three of three dual-therapy tumors, versus only two of four nivolumab-treated tumors.

Here V drops 3 bases and J drops 1 base, and the junction holds 6 bases not matched to any gene. From cysteine to phenylalanine, the CDR3 is 16 amino acids long. The only DNA kept is the CDR3, 48 bases in frame from the first base. Based on the germline V gene, the CDR1 and CDR2 sequences are KGHSH and LQKENI. This clone was counted between two and nine times. It lacks a known antigen. Base-call qualities are not available, and no considerably larger clone is one nucleotide away. Library prep was done by the immunoSEQ multiplex PCR assay. Processing in the source paper ran as follows. Richness and clonality were used to summarize the repertoires, and clones that significantly expanded or contracted between pre- and post-therapy samples were identified. The immuneACCESS repertoire file appears here via TCRdb, limited to in-frame rearrangements. These files lack a portion of the clones; in checked studies, under half of the deficit traces to unresolved V genes, and the cause of the others is not known. V, J and clone size are taken as reported in that table, and D and trimming were inferred from the DNA itself. Here the sample has over 25,000 clones; about three quarters occur a single time. The ten largest clonotypes hold 15% to 20% of the sample.

This specimen's time point label, per the study, means: at surgical resection after neoadjuvant nivolumab +/- ipilimumab. Samples were obtained from the phase 2 randomized NEOSTAR trial, in which neoadjuvant nivolumab or nivolumab plus ipilimumab followed by surgery was tested in operable NSCLC. The clonotype comes from an adult with non-small cell lung cancer. The sequences come from tumor tissue, collected after neoadjuvant nivolumab, alone or with ipilimumab, at or shortly before surgery. This chain joins TRBV18 to TRBJ2-1, with TRBD1 identical over 7 junction bases. The CDR3 is CASSPSGGLSYNEQFF. The bases read TGTGCCAGCTCACCTTCAGGGGGTCTGTCCTACAATGAGCAGTTCTTC.